One sample yielded the 21 T cell receptor beta chains listed below, sequenced in a study of PD-1 blockade in classical Hodgkin lymphoma. Sample time point: cycle 4 day 1 (C4D1), after less than 7 weeks of nivolumab. Each patient experienced a relapse that followed autologous stem cell transplantation, and brentuximab vedotin exposure varied. The table came from immunoSEQ multiplex PCR; TCRdb's copy has only in-frame clones and leaves some out. The top ten hold over 8% of the sample, which has about 93,000 clones, around four fifths seen once. Here the sequenced sample was peripheral blood mononuclear cells (PBMCs), taken before the fourth cycle of nivolumab. The source of these receptors is a human donor with classical Hodgkin lymphoma.

V is TRBV5-4 and J is TRBJ1-2; D unresolved. Germline assignment: CDR1 SGHNT and CDR2 YYREEE (reference sequence). CDR3 length: 13 amino acids. Trimming pared 4 bases from V and 2 bases from J, leaving 9 bases between. The CDR3 sequence: CASSRDGNYGYTF. In DNA form, the CDR3 reads TGTGCCAGCAGCCGTGACGGGAACTATGGCTACACCTTC.

The sample holds a few counts of this clone. This chain uses TRBV7-2 with TRBJ2-2; a possible D gene is TRBD2 (6 bases). The germline V and J ends were trimmed by 5 bases and 5 bases, with 12 bases remaining between them. This CDR3 comprises 14 residues. CDR1 SGHTA and CDR2 FQGNSA come from the germline V gene. The CDR3 reads CASSTLGGTGELFF. DNA for the CDR3: TGTGCCAGCAGCACCCTAGGAGGGACCGGGGAGCTGTTTTTT. The complete variable domain, with remaining parts taken from reference TRBV7-2 and TRBJ2-2, reads GAGVSQSPSNKVTEKGKDVELRCDPISGHTALYWYRQSLGQGLEFLIYFQGNSAPDKSGLPSDRFSAERTGGSVSTLTIQRTQQEDSAVYLCASSTLGGTGELFFGEGSRLTVL.

J is TRBJ2-5 and V is TRBV4-1, with D tentatively TRBD2 (6 bases). From germline, CDR1 is MGHRA and CDR2 YSYEKL. The CDR3 is 15 amino acids. Trimming stripped 4 bases from V and 5 bases from J, with 17 bases between. As DNA, the CDR3 is TGCGCCAGCAGCCCCATAACGGCGGGGTGGGAGACCCAGTACTTC. Translation: CASSPITAGWETQYF.

V usage is TRBV18 and J usage is TRBJ1-2; TRBD1 agrees at 7 bases. The CDR3 extends over 14 amino acids. The germline V gene encodes CDR1 KGHSH and CDR2 LQKENI. V shed 6 bases, J shed 8 bases, and the junction held 12 bases outside the gene matches. The CDR3 spells CASSKDRDVGGYTF. CDR3 in DNA: TGTGCCAGCTCGAAAGACAGGGACGTAGGCGGCTACACCTTC.

This clone was found once. Just one base apart from a much larger clone, this may be a read error. The rearrangement joins TRBV19 to TRBJ1-2; TRBD1 aligns across 7 bases. Germline assignment: CDR1 LNHDA and CDR2 SQIVND (reference sequence). There are 15 residues in the CDR3. The CDR3, as DNA: TGTGCCAGTAGTACCCCCCAGGGGGGCGGCCATGGCTACATCTTC. This codes for CASSTPQGGGHGYIF.

This clone was detected only a few times. A junction boundary mismatches the germline segment, possibly from a read error. The gene calls are TRBV7-7 and TRBJ1-6; D uncertain. Germline V gives CDR1 SSHAT, CDR2 FNYEAQ (reference sequence). The CDR3 is 12 amino acids. CDR3 sequence (DNA): TGTGCTAGCAGCTTAGGAAACTTGCCCCTCCACTTT. Encoded protein: CASSLGNLPLHF.

The V gene is TRBV6-1, the J gene TRBJ2-7; either TRBD1 or TRBD2 may fit D (5 bases each). Germline CDR1 MNHNS, CDR2 SASEGT. The CDR3 is 17 amino acids. Trimming removed 2 bases from V and 3 bases from J, with 20 bases in between. The CDR3 DNA reads as TGTGCCAGCAGTGAATGGCGTGGGGACCTTCCTATCTACGAGCAGTACTTC. Its translation: CASSEWRGDLPIYEQYF.

This clone showed up just once. The J gene is TRBJ1-6, the V gene TRBV7-2; D remains unclear. The CDR3 has 16 residues. V shed 1 base and J shed 4 bases, with 11 bases lying between them. Germline V gene lookup returns CDR1 SGHTA and CDR2 FQGNSA. The CDR3 nucleotides read TGTGCCAGCAGCTTAGTATCCGGCCAGTATAATTCACCCCTCCACTTT. It yields the protein CASSLVSGQYNSPLHF. Filled out from reference TRBV7-2 and TRBJ1-6, the complete variable domain reads GAGVSQSPSNKVTEKGKDVELRCDPISGHTALYWYRQSLGQGLEFLIYFQGNSAPDKSGLPSDRFSAERTGGSVSTLTIQRTQQEDSAVYLCASSLVSGQYNSPLHFGNGTRLTVT.

This chain uses TRBV28 with TRBJ1-2; TRBD1 might be the D (5 bases). There are 14 residues in the CDR3. The germline CDR1 and CDR2 sequences are MDHEN and SYDVKM. Trimming removed 2 bases at V and 4 bases at J, with 11 bases between. CDR3 in amino acids: CASSLDRISYGYTF. Here the CDR3 DNA reads TGTGCCAGCAGTTTAGACAGAATTTCCTATGGCTACACCTTC.

With regard to this clone: Other DNA sequences from this sample encode an identical CDR3 as well. The chain carries TRBV7-9 and TRBJ2-3; TRBD2 might be the D (6 bases). Germline V lookup: CDR1 SEHNR, CDR2 FQNEAQ (reference sequence). Trimming took 3 bases from V and 1 from J, leaving 11 bases between them. The CDR3 covers 15 residues. CDR3 sequence reads: CASSFGTGGTDTQYF. As DNA, the CDR3 is TGTGCCAGCAGCTTTGGGACGGGGGGCACAGATACGCAGTATTTT.

The CDR3 DNA reads TGCGCCAGCAGCTTGGAAATTAGCGGAGTTGAGCAGTTCTTC. Amino acids: CASSLEISGVEQFF. The rearrangement links TRBV5-1 to TRBJ2-1, with D perhaps matching TRBD2 (6 bases). Germline assignment: CDR1 SGHRS and CDR2 YFSETQ. This CDR3 has 14 amino acids. The V end was cut by 0 bases, the J end by 9 bases, with 13 bases between.

The V and J genes are TRBV10-3 and TRBJ2-3; D possibly corresponds to TRBD2 (6 bases). The CDR3 totals 12 residues. Trimming shortened V by 8 bases and J by 5 bases, and 11 bases separated the two germline ends. The germline CDR1 and CDR2 sequences are ENHRY and SYGVKD. CDR3 amino acids: CAIGSEGDTQYF. The CDR3, as DNA: TGTGCCATCGGGTCGGAGGGAGATACGCAGTATTTT.

V usage is TRBV6-6 and J usage is TRBJ2-1, with 7 bases matching TRBD1. Germline CDR1 is MNHNY and CDR2 is SVGAGI (reference sequence). The CDR3 extends over 15 amino acids. Trimming took 6 bases from V and 1 from J; bases not matched to a gene: 6. This CDR3 is CASSVTGHSYNEQFF. CDR3 nucleotide sequence: TGTGCCAGCAGCGTGACAGGGCATTCCTACAATGAGCAGTTCTTC.

This clone has only one observation. This chain links TRBV7-6 with TRBJ1-1, with 8 bases matching TRBD1. The CDR3 extends over 13 amino acids. The germline V gene has CDR1 SGHVS and CDR2 FNYEAQ. V trimming: 3 bases; J trimming: 5 bases; junction bases outside the gene matches: 2. Here the CDR3 DNA reads TGTGCCAGCAGCTTTGGACAGGGAACTGAAGCTTTCTTT. This translates into CASSFGQGTEAFF.

The table lists this clone with a count of one. The rearrangement joins TRBV19 to TRBJ2-2; a possible D gene is TRBD1 (5 bases). Germline V CDR1 and CDR2: LNHDA, SQIVND (reference sequence). V lost 5 bases and J 2 bases, leaving 12 bases between the germline ends. The CDR3 runs to 15 residues. DNA for the CDR3: TGTGCCAGTAGTCTACAGGCTACCAACACCGGGGAGCTGTTTTTT. Protein product: CASSLQATNTGELFF.

J is TRBJ1-6 and V is TRBV7-2; 9 bases match TRBD1. The CDR3 contains 16 residues. Germline V lookup: CDR1 SGHTA, CDR2 FQGNSA. V lost 1 base to trimming and J lost 6 bases; unmatched junction nucleotides: 4. This CDR3 is CASSLVGTGTNSPLHF. As DNA, the CDR3 is TGTGCCAGCAGCTTAGTCGGGACAGGGACTAATTCACCCCTCCACTTT. The full variable domain, completed using reference TRBV7-2 and TRBJ1-6, is GAGVSQSPSNKVTEKGKDVELRCDPISGHTALYWYRQSLGQGLEFLIYFQGNSAPDKSGLPSDRFSAERTGGSVSTLTIQRTQQEDSAVYLCASSLVGTGTNSPLHFGNGTRLTVT.

The chain uses TRBV6-5 and TRBJ1-2, with TRBD1 matching over 7 bases. CDR3 length: 14 amino acids. Germline CDR1 reads MNHEY; CDR2 reads SVGAGI. The ends lost 5 bases at V and 8 bases at J; junction bases unmatched: 11. The CDR3 protein is CASSPRRGHIGYTF. CDR3 in DNA: TGTGCCAGCAGTCCTCGTAGGGGGCATATCGGCTACACCTTC.

This clone came up once. This chain links TRBV10-3 with TRBJ2-2; D not certain. The CDR3 has 12 amino acids. Trimming removed 9 bases at V and 2 bases at J, with 7 bases between. Looked up from germline, CDR1 is ENHRY and CDR2 is SYGVKD. The chain's CDR3 is CAIGPNTGELFF. The DNA of the CDR3 is TGTGCCATTGGTCCTAACACCGGGGAGCTGTTTTTT.

A note on this clone: The same CDR3 arises from other DNA sequences in this sample as well. V usage is TRBV7-2 and J usage is TRBJ2-3; D is tentatively TRBD1 or TRBD2 (6 bases each). The CDR3 is 14 residues long. CDR1 SGHTA and CDR2 FQGNSA come from the germline V gene. The germline V and J ends were trimmed by 0 bases and 6 bases, with 10 bases remaining between them. This chain's CDR3 is CASSLAGGVDTQYF. The CDR3 bases are TGTGCCAGCAGCTTAGCGGGGGGCGTGGATACGCAGTATTTT.

This rearrangement joins TRBV5-4 to TRBJ2-7; 7 nucleotides line up with TRBD1. Trimming at V came to 0 bases and at J to 4 bases, leaving 10 bases not matched to a gene. The germline CDR1 and CDR2 sequences are SGHNT and YYREEE (reference sequence). CDR3 length: 16 amino acids. Here the CDR3 reads CASSLAIGTDEYEQYF. The CDR3 coding sequence is TGTGCCAGCAGCTTGGCCATTGGGACAGACGAGTACGAGCAGTACTTC.

The chain couples TRBV19 to TRBJ1-1; 8 bases are a match to TRBD1. From germline, CDR1 is LNHDA and CDR2 SQIVND (reference sequence). This CDR3 is 18 amino acids long. V lost 3 bases to trimming and J lost 3 bases; unmatched junction nucleotides: 15. CDR3 in amino acids: CASSIIFGQGFIDTEAFF. CDR3 nucleotide sequence: TGTGCCAGTAGTATTATCTTTGGACAGGGTTTTATAGACACTGAAGCTTTCTTT.